This paragraph covers one T cell receptor (beta chain) sequence. This clone came up a few times. Its antigen target is currently unknown. The record has no base qualities; no much larger clone is one base away. CDR1 and CDR2 (SGHRS, YFSETQ) derive from the germline V gene. The CDR3 holds 14 amino acids from the cysteine to the phenylalanine. Just CDR3 DNA is preserved here, 42 bases in frame from base 1. V drops 2 bases and J drops 0 bases, leaving 8 bases in between. Normal lung samples came from the same patient and consisted of non-adjacent lung tissue collected as far from the tumour as possible, at a distance of at least 3 cm. Genomic DNA was isolated with the QIAamp DNA kit from frozen aliquots of single-cell suspensions that had not been sorted. Tissues arrived within 2 hours of resection and were immediately processed into single-cell suspensions. Tissue was broken up mechanically, digested enzymatically with DNase I, collagenase I and hyaluronidase for roughly 28 minutes at 37 degrees C, and then filtered and RBC-lysed.

TCR-beta CDR3 regions were amplified from genomic DNA by a two-step multiplex PCR, with the second step adding Illumina-compatible adaptors. TCR-beta immunosequencing was performed on an Illumina platform as a commercial immunoSEQ service. The authors' analysis ran thus. Repertoires were described by productive clonality and by Top 10 Clones, which is the percentage of T-cell templates coming from the ten most frequent sequences. Productive clonality had a range of 0 to 1, where 1 means a monoclonal population. Sequences comprising at least 0.1% of tumour T-cell templates but absent from matched non-adjacent lung were defined as tumour-associated clones and were identified via log10 scatter plots. Two-group comparisons used Student's t-tests, stages used ANOVA, and relationships used linear regression, analysed in GraphPad Prism7 and R. The clones in this table, taken by TCRdb from immuneACCESS, are in-frame only. Not every clone is retained; where verified, under half of the shortfall comes from an unresolved V gene, and the cause of the rest is unknown. That table furnishes V, J and clone size, whereas the DNA furnished D and trimming. This sample lists 2,500 to 3,500 clones; approximately 74% were detected once. The top ten clonotypes cover about 15% of the sample.

This record belongs to a study of immune cell composition in non-small cell lung cancer (dated by TCRdb to 2017 to 2019). At the level of the whole study: To assign histologic subtype, which was mostly lung adenocarcinoma or squamous cell carcinoma, H&E was combined with p63, CK5, Napsin A and TTF-1 immunohistochemistry. TCR-beta sequencing from Adaptive Biotechnologies was done on over 31 paired sets of NSCLC tumour and non-adjacent lung specimens and on more than 25 tumour-only specimens. In supplementary cohort #1, which comprised 9 to 10 lung adenocarcinoma cases, paired tumour/lung TCR-beta sequencing was performed and TIL populations were generated so that tumour reactivity could be assessed. Several tumour specimens that had TCR-beta data belonged to rare histological subtypes and were left out of the subtype comparisons.

Study-level results and caveats: No significant correlation was found between tumour TCR-beta clonality and smoking pack-years. The reactivity cohort included only ten to eleven cases, and whether tumour-reactive clones share sequences with the dominant in vivo tumour-associated clones was not shown. Nearly half of NSCLC cases had tumour-associated clones >0.5%, with around 80% of squamous carcinomas showing such clones compared with 30% to 40% of adenocarcinomas. In roughly 10 adenocarcinoma cases, a strong correlation was found between maximal tumour-associated clone frequency and TIL tumour reactivity, whereas no such correlation was found between overall clonality and TIL tumour reactivity.

The same data also contributed to another study, on CD4 T cells in lung cancer. The second study's paper adds: In the study, blood T cells from NSCLC patients were screened for responses to candidate mutation-encoded neoepitopes, and neoantigen-specific CD4+ T-cell clones and TCRs were isolated. A few patients undergoing curative-intent resections for stage I-III non-small cell lung cancer provided the tumor and non-adjacent lung tissue. Lung adenocarcinoma or squamous cell carcinoma was present in the resected patients, who were aged 60 to 69 at blood donation and were mostly former smokers. Treatments the patients had received before donating blood included platinum chemotherapy, and some of the patients were given nivolumab or pembrolizumab. Some blood-derived responses might reflect in vitro priming of naive T cells or cross-reactivity rather than memory responses to the cancer. Deep sequencing of TCRB was used to follow the frequency of neoantigen-specific clonotypes in tumor resections, non-adjacent lung and cultured T-cell products. TCRB sequence data were analyzed using the kit provider's software, and tumor enrichment of clonotype templates was assessed with Fisher's exact test.

The specimen was non-adjacent lung tissue. The receptor's source is a human donor with non-small cell lung cancer. The chain is made from TRBV5-1 and TRBJ1-1; 5 matching bases give a weak D call of TRBD1. Read as DNA, the sequence is TGCGCCAGCAGCTTCGGACAAATGAACACTGAAGCTTTCTTT. This is translated as CASSFGQMNTEAFF. With all but the CDR3 taken from the reference TRBV5-1 and TRBJ1-1 genes, the full variable domain is: KAGVTQTPRYLIKTRGQQVTLSCSPISGHRSVSWYQQTPGQGLQFLFEYFSETQRNKGNFPGRFSGRQFSNSRSEMNVSTLELGDSALYLCASSFGQMNTEAFFGQGTRLTVV.